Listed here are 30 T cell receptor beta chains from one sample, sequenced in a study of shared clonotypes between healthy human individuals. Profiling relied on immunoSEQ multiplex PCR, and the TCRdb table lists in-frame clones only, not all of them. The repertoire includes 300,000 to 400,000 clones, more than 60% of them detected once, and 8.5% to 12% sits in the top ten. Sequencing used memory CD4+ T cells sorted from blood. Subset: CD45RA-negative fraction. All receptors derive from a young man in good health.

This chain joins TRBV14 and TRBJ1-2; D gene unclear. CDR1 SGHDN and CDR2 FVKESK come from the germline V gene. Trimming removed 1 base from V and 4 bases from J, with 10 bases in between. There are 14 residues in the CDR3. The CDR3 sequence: CASSQVSGSYGYTF. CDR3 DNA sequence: TGTGCCAGCAGCCAAGTATCTGGGTCCTATGGCTACACCTTC.

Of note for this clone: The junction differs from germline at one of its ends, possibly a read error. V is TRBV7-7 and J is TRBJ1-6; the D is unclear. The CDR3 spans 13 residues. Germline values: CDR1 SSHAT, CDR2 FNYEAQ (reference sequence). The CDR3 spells CASSLDRDSPLHF. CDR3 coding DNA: TGTGCTAGCAGCTTAGATCGGGATTCACCCCTCCACTTT.

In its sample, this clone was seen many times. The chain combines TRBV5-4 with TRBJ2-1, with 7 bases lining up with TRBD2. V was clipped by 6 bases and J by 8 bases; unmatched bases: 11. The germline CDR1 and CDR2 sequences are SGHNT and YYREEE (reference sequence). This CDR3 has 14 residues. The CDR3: CASNKELAVYEQFF. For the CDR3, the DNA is TGTGCCAGCAACAAGGAGCTAGCGGTCTATGAGCAGTTCTTC.

The DNA of the CDR3 is TGTGCCAGTAGTACCCCAGGGGGGGTTTCCTACGAGCAGTACTTC. This gives the protein CASSTPGGVSYEQYF. V and J are TRBV19 and TRBJ2-7; the D gene could be TRBD1 or TRBD2 (7 bases each). V lost 4 bases, J lost 1 base, and 14 bases lay in between. Germline values: CDR1 LNHDA, CDR2 SQIVND (reference sequence). The CDR3 runs to 15 residues.

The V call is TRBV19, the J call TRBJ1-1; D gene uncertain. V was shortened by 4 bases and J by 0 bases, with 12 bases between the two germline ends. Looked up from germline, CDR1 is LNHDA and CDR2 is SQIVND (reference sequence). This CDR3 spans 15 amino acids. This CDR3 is CASSTYPAVNTEAFF. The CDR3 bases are TGTGCCAGTAGTACCTATCCCGCAGTGAACACTGAAGCTTTCTTT.

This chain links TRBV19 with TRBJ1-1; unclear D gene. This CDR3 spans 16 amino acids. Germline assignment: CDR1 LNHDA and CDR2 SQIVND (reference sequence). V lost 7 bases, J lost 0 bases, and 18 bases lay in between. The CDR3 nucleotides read TGTGCCAGTACTTCTACCTATCTGAGTTTGAACACTGAAGCTTTCTTT. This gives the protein CASTSTYLSLNTEAFF.

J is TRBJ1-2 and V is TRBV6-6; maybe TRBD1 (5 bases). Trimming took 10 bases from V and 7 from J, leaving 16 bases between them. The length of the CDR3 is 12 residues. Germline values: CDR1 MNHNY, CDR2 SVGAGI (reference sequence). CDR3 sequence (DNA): TGTGCCACCCAAGACAGAGGGGCTGGCTACACCTTC. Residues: CATQDRGAGYTF.

DNA for the CDR3: TGTGCCAGCAGCTTGGGGACAGCGCAGCCGGGAGATACGCAGTATTTT. Translated, it gives CASSLGTAQPGDTQYF. This chain connects TRBV13 to TRBJ2-3; 7 bases map to TRBD1. Germline V gives CDR1 PRHDT, CDR2 FYEKMQ (reference sequence). The CDR3 runs 16 residues. With 3 bases clipped from V and 5 bases from J, the junction kept 11 bases outside the gene matches.

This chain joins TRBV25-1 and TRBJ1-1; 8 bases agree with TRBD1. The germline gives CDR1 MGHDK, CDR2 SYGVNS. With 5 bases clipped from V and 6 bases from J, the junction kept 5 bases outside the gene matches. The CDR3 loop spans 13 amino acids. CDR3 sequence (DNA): TGTGCCAGCAGTAGGACAGGGTACGCTGAAGCTTTCTTT. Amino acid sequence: CASSRTGYAEAFF. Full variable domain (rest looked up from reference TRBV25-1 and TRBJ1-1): EADIYQTPRYLVIGTGKKITLECSQTMGHDKMYWYQQDPGMELHLIHYSYGVNSTEKGDLSSESTVSRIRTEHFPLTLESARPSHTSQYLCASSRTGYAEAFFGQGTRLTVV.

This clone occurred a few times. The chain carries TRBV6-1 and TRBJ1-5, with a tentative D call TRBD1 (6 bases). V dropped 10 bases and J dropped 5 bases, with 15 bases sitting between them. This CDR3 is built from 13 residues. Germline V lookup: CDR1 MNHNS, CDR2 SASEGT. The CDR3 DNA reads TGTGCCACCTCGGACAGCTTTGATCAGCCCCAGCATTTT. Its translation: CATSDSFDQPQHF.

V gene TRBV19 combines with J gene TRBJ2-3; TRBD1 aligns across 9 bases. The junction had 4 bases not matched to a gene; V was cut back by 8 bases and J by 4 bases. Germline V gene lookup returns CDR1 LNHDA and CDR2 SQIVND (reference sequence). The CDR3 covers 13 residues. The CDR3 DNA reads TGTGCCAGTGAGACAGGGGGTGCAGATACGCAGTATTTT. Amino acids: CASETGGADTQYF.

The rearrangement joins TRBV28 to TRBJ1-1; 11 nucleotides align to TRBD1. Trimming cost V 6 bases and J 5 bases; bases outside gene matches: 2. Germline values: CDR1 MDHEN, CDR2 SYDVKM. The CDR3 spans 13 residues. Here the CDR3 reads CASSGTGGTEAFF. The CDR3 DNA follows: TGTGCCAGCAGCGGGACAGGGGGTACTGAAGCTTTCTTT.

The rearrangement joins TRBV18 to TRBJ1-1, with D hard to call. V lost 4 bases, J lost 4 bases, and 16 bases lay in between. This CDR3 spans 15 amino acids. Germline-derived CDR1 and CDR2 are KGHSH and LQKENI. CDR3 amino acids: CASSQNRGEGTEAFF. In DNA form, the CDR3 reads TGTGCCAGCTCACAAAACCGGGGTGAGGGCACTGAAGCTTTCTTT.

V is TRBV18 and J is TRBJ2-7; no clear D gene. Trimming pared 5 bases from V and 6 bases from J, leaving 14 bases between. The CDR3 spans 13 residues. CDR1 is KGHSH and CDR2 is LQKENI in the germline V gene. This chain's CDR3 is CASSAIVSPEQYF. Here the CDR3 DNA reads TGTGCCAGCTCAGCAATAGTTAGTCCCGAGCAGTACTTC.

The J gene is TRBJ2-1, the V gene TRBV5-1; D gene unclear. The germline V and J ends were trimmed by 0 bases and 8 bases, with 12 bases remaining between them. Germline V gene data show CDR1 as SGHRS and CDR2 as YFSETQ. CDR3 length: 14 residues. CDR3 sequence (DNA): TGCGCCAGCAGCTTGGTTCCGGAGATCTATGAGCAGTTCTTC. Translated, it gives CASSLVPEIYEQFF.

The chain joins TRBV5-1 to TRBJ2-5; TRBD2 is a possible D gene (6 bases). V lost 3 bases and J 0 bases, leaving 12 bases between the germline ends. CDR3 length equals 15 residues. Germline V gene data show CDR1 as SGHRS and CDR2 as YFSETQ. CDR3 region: CASSSPLANQETQYF. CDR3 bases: TGCGCCAGCAGCTCCCCCCTAGCGAACCAAGAGACCCAGTACTTC.

CDR3 region: CAISGRLGYEQYF. DNA of the CDR3: TGTGCCATTAGCGGGAGGTTAGGATACGAGCAGTACTTC. The chain couples TRBV10-3 to TRBJ2-7, with TRBD2 matching over 10 bases. V trimming: 9 bases; J trimming: 4 bases; junction bases outside the gene matches: 6. CDR3 length: 13 amino acids. Per the germline V gene, CDR1 is ENHRY and CDR2 is SYGVKD.

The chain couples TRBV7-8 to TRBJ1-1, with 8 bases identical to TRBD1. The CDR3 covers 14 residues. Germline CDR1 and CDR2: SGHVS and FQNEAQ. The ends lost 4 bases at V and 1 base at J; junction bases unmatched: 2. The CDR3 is CASSSGQGNTEAFF. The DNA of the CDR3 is TGTGCCAGCAGCTCCGGACAGGGGAACACTGAAGCTTTCTTT.

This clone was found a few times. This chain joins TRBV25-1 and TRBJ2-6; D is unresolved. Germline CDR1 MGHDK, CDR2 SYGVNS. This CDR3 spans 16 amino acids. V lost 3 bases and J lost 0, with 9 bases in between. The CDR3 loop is CASSDPTNSGANVLTF. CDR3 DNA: TGTGCCAGCAGTGATCCAACCAACTCTGGGGCCAACGTCCTGACTTTC. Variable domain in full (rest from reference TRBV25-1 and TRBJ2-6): EADIYQTPRYLVIGTGKKITLECSQTMGHDKMYWYQQDPGMELHLIHYSYGVNSTEKGDLSSESTVSRIRTEHFPLTLESARPSHTSQYLCASSDPTNSGANVLTFGAGSRLTVL.

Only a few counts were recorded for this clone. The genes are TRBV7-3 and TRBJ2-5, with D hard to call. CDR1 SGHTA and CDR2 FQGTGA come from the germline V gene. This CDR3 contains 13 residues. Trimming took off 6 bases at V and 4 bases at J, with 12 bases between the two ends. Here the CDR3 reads CASSPNVVETQYF. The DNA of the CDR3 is TGTGCCAGCAGTCCAAACGTCGTAGAGACCCAGTACTTC.

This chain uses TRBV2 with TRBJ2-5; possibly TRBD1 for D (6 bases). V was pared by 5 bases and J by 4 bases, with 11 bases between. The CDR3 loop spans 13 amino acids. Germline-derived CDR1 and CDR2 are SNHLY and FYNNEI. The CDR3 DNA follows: TGTGCCAGCAGTTATATACAGGGAGAGACCCAGTACTTC. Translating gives CASSYIQGETQYF.

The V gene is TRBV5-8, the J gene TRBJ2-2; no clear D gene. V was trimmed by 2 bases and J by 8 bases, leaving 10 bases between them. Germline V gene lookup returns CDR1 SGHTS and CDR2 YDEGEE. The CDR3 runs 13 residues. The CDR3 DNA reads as TGTGCCAGCAGCTTAAGCCCGAGAGGGGAGCTGTTTTTT. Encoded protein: CASSLSPRGELFF.

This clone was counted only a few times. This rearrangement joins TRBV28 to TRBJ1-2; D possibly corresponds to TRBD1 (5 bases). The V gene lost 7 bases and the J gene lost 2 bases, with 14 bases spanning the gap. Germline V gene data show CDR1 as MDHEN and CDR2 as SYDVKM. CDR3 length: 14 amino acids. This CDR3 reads CASTDSTRNYGYTF. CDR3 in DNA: TGTGCCAGCACCGACAGCACTCGCAACTATGGCTACACCTTC.

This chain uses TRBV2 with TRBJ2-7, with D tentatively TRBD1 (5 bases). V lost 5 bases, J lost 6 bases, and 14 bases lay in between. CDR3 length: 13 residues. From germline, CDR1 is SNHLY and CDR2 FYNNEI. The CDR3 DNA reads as TGTGCCAGCAGTCGAAACACAGGTGGCGAGCAGTACTTC. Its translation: CASSRNTGGEQYF.

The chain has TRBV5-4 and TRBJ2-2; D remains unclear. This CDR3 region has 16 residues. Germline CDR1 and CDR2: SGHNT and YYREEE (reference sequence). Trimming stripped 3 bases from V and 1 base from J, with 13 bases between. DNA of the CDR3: TGTGCCAGCAGCTCTAATTTAAGAAGGAACACCGGGGAGCTGTTTTTT. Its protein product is CASSSNLRRNTGELFF.

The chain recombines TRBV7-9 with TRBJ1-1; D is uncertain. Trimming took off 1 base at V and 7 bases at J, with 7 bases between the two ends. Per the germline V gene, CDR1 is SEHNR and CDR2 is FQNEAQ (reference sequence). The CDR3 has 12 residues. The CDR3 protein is CASSLVGIEAFF. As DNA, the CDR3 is TGTGCCAGCAGCTTAGTAGGGATTGAAGCTTTCTTT.

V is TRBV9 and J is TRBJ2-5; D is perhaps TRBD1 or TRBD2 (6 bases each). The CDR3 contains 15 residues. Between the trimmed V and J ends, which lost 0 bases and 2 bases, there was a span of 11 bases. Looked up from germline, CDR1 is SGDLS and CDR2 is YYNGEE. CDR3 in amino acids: CASSVAWGAQETQYF. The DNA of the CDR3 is TGTGCCAGCAGCGTAGCTTGGGGGGCACAAGAGACCCAGTACTTC.

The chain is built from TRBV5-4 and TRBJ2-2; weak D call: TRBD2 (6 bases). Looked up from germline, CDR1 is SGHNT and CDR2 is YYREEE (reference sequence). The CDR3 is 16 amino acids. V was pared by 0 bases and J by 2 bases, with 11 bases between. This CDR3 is CASSLGGTRNTGELFF. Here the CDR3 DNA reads TGTGCCAGCAGCTTGGGGGGGACTCGAAACACCGGGGAGCTGTTTTTT. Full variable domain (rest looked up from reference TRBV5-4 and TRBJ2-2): ETGVTQSPTHLIKTRGQQVTLRCSSQSGHNTVSWYQQALGQGPQFIFQYYREEENGRGNFPPRFSGLQFPNYSSELNVNALELDDSALYLCASSLGGTRNTGELFFGEGSRLTVL.

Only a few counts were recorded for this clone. CDR3 sequence: CASSPGPNYGYTF. The CDR3 DNA reads TGCGCCAGCAGTCCAGGGCCGAACTATGGCTACACCTTC. The J gene is TRBJ1-2, the V gene TRBV4-1, with D possibly TRBD1 on 5 matching bases. V was cut by 6 bases and J by 2 bases, with 10 bases left in between. CDR3 length: 13 amino acids. Germline V gives CDR1 MGHRA, CDR2 YSYEKL.

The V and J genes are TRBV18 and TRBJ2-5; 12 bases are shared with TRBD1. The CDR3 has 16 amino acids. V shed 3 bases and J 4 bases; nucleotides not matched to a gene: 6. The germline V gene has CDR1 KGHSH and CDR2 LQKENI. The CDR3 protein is CASSPQPGQGAETQYF. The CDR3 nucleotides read TGTGCCAGCTCACCTCAACCGGGACAGGGGGCAGAGACCCAGTACTTC.